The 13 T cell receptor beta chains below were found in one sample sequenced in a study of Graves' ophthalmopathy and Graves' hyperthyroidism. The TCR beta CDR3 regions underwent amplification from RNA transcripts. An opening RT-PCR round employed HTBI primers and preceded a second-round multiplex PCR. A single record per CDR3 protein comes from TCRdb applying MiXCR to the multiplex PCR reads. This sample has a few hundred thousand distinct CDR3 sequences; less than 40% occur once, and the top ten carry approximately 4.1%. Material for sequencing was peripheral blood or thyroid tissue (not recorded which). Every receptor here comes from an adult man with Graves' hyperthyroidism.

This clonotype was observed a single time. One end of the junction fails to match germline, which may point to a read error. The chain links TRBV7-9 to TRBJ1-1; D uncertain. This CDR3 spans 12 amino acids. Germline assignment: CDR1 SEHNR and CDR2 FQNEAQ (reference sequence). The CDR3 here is CAGSLDPAEAFF. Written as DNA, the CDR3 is TGTGCCGGCAGCTTAGACCCGGCTGAAGCTTTCTTT.

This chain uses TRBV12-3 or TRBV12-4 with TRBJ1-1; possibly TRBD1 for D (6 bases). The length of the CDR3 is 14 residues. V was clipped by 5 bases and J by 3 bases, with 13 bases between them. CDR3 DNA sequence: TGTGCCAGCAGTACTCAGGGGTTTTACACTGAAGCTTTCTTT. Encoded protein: CASSTQGFYTEAFF.

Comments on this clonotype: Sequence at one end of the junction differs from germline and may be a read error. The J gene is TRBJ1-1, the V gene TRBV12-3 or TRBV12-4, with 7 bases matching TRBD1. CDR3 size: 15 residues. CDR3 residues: CASSLDRSPNTEASF. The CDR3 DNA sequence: TGTGCCAGCAGTTTGGACAGGTCACCGAACACTGAAGCTTCCTTT.

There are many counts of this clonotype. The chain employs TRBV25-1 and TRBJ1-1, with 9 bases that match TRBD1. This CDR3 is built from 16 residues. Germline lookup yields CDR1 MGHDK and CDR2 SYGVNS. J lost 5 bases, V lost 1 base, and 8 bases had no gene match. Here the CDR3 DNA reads TGTGCCAGCAGTGAATTAAGGACAGGGGAAGGGACTGAAGCTTTCTTT. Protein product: CASSELRTGEGTEAFF.

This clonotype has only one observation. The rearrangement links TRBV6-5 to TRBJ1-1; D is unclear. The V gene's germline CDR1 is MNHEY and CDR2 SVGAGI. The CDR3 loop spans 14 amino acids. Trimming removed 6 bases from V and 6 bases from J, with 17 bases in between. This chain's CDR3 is CASRRRGGPPEAFF. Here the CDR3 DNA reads TGTGCCAGCAGACGTCGGGGAGGCCCTCCTGAAGCTTTCTTT.

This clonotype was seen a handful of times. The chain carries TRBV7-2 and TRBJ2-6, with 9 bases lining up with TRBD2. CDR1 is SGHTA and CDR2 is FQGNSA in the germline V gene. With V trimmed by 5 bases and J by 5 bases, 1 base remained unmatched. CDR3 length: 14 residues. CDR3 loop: CASSPSGRANVLTF. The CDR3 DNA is TGTGCCAGCAGCCCTAGCGGGAGGGCCAACGTCCTGACTTTC.

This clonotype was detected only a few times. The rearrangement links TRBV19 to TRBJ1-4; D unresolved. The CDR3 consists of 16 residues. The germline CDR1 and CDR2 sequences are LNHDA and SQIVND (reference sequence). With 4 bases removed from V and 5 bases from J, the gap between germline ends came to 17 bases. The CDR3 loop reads CASSTARLGINEKLFF. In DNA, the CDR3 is TGTGCCAGTAGTACAGCGCGCCTGGGAATCAATGAAAAACTGTTTTTT.

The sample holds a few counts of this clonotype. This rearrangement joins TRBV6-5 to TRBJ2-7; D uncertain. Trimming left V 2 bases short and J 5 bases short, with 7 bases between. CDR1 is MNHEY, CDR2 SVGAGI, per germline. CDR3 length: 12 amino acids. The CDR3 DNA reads TGTGCCAGCAGTTACATGGGGAACGAGCAGTACTTC. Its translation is CASSYMGNEQYF.

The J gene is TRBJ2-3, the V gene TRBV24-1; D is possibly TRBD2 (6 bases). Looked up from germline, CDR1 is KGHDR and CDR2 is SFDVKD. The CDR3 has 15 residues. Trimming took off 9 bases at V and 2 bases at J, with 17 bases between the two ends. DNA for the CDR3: TGTGCCACCGGGACTTCCCTACCCCTCACAGATACGCAGTATTTT. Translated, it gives CATGTSLPLTDTQYF.

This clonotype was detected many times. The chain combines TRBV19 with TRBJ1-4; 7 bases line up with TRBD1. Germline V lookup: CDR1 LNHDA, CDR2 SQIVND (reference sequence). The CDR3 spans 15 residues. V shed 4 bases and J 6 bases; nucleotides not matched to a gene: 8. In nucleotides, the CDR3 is TGTGCCAGTAGTACTTCCGGGACAGCTGATGAAAAACTGTTTTTT. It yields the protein CASSTSGTADEKLFF.

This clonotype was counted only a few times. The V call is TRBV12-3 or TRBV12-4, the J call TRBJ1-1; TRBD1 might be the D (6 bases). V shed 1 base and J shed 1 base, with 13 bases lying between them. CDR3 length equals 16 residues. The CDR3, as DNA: TGTGCCAGCAGTTTAGACAGGGAGGGGCGGAACACTGAAGCTTTCTTT. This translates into CASSLDREGRNTEAFF.

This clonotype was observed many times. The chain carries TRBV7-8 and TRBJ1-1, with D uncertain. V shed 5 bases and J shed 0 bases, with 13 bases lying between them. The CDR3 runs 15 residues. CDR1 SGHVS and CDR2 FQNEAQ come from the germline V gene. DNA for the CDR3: TGTGCCAGCAGCCTACATGGACGGCTGAACACTGAAGCTTTCTTT. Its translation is CASSLHGRLNTEAFF.

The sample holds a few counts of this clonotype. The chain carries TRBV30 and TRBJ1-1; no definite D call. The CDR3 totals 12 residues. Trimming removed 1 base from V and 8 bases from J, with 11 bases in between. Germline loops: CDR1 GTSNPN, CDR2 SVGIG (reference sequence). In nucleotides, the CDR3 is TGTGCCTGGAGTGGACCTGTGGGGGAAGCTTTCTTT. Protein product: CAWSGPVGEAFF.